The 23 T cell receptor beta chains listed next were all sequenced from one sample in a study of T cell repertoires in cytomegalovirus infection. TCRdb re-called the reads with MiXCR, one entry per CDR3 protein. The profile covers about 490,000 distinct CDR3 sequences, with about 26% appearing a single time and less than 15% taken by the ten largest. Sequencing input: PBMCs. Receptors were obtained from a human donor in good health (CMV status not recorded). Some clones in this sample may be carry-over from other donors' samples.

This sequence joins TRBV20-1 and TRBJ2-1, with D perhaps TRBD1 (7 bases). CDR1 is DFQATT and CDR2 is SNEGSKA in the germline V gene (reference sequence). V was pared by 5 bases and J by 8 bases, with 19 bases between. The CDR3 consists of 14 residues. The CDR3: CSASPGGRRDEQFF. Here the CDR3 DNA reads TGCAGTGCTTCTCCAGGGGGACGGAGGGATGAGCAGTTCTTC.

The rearrangement uses TRBV3-1 and TRBJ1-1, with 9 nucleotides matching TRBD1. From germline, CDR1 is LGHDT and CDR2 YNNKEL (reference sequence). CDR3 length: 14 residues. The V gene end was trimmed by 5 bases and the J gene end by 3 bases; junction bases not matched to a gene: 4. The CDR3 sequence is CASSARDRDTEAFF. The CDR3 DNA sequence: TGTGCCAGCAGCGCCCGGGACAGGGACACTGAAGCTTTCTTT.

J is TRBJ2-1 and V is TRBV19; no clear D. Germline-derived CDR1 and CDR2 are LNHDA and SQIVND (reference sequence). The CDR3 runs to 14 residues. Trimming took off 4 bases at V and 6 bases at J, with 13 bases between the two ends. CDR3 nucleotide sequence: TGTGCCAGTAGTACTAAGGGTTTAGTCAATGAGCAGTTCTTC. Its translation: CASSTKGLVNEQFF.

CDR3 DNA: TGTGCCATCCTACGGCAGGGGGCCTACGAGCAGTACGTC. It is translated as CAILRQGAYEQYV. The chain uses TRBV10-3 and TRBJ2-7, with 7 bases aligning to TRBD1. CDR3 length: 13 amino acids. Germline CDR1 and CDR2: ENHRY and SYGVKD. Losses at the gene ends were 8 bases for V and 2 bases for J; bases not matched to a gene: 6.

The chain carries TRBV5-4 and TRBJ2-4; tentatively, D is TRBD1 or TRBD2 (5 bases each). CDR1 and CDR2 from the germline V gene are SGHNT and YYREEE (reference sequence). Trimming took 4 bases from V and 1 from J, leaving 18 bases between them. The CDR3 is made up of 17 amino acids. The CDR3 DNA reads TGTGCCAGCAGCGGTGGGGTGGGGGTCATGGCCAAAAACATTCAGTACTTC. It encodes CASSGGVGVMAKNIQYF. Together with reference TRBV5-4 and TRBJ2-4, the CDR3 gives the full variable domain: ETGVTQSPTHLIKTRGQQVTLRCSSQSGHNTVSWYQQALGQGPQFIFQYYREEENGRGNFPPRFSGLQFPNYSSELNVNALELDDSALYLCASSGGVGVMAKNIQYFGAGTRLSVL.

This clonotype was seen once. The chain links TRBV12-3 or TRBV12-4 to TRBJ2-7, with 7 positions matching TRBD2. V shed 3 bases, J shed 2 bases, and the junction held 7 bases outside the gene matches. The CDR3 loop spans 15 amino acids. CDR3 region: CASSFGGSGTYEQYF. CDR3 in DNA: TGTGCCAGCAGTTTCGGCGGGAGTGGCACCTACGAGCAGTACTTC.

The chain couples TRBV30 to TRBJ1-5; 7 nucleotides match TRBD1. CDR3 size: 14 residues. Trimming took 0 bases from V and 6 from J; bases not matched to a gene: 5. Germline CDR1 is GTSNPN and CDR2 is SVGIG (reference sequence). The DNA for the CDR3 is TGTGCCTGGAGTGTATTAGGGGGCGGTCAGCCCCAGCATTTT. It translates to CAWSVLGGGQPQHF. Supplemented by reference TRBV30 and TRBJ1-5, the full variable domain reads SQTIHQWPATLVQPVGSPLSLECTVEGTSNPNLYWYRQAAGRGLQLLFYSVGIGQISSEVPQNLSASRPQDRQFILSSKKLLLSDSGFYLCAWSVLGGGQPQHFGDGTRLSIL.

This clonotype was picked up a small number of times. This sequence joins TRBV6-2 or TRBV6-3 and TRBJ2-7; D perhaps matches TRBD2 (5 bases). V shed 2 bases and J shed 3 bases, with 11 bases lying between them. This CDR3 has 14 residues. Germline V gene data show CDR1 as MNHEY and CDR2 as SVGEGT. This CDR3 is CASSYDPSNYEQYV. Here the CDR3 DNA reads TGTGCCAGCAGTTACGATCCTAGCAACTACGAGCAGTACGTC.

Points on this clonotype: This could be a read error, since a much larger clone is one nucleotide away. V and J are TRBV7-8 and TRBJ1-2; D gene uncertain. Deletions cut 4 bases from V and 6 bases from J, with 15 bases between. The germline CDR1 and CDR2 sequences are SGHVS and FQNEAQ. The CDR3 sequence is 14 residues long. The DNA of the CDR3 is TGTGCCAGCAGCTCTCTGAGGGTCCCCCATGGCTACACCTTC. Encoded protein: CASSSLRVPHGYTF. Supplemented by reference TRBV7-8 and TRBJ1-2, the full variable domain reads GAGVSQSPRYKVAKRGQDVALRCDPISGHVSLFWYQQALGQGPEFLTYFQNEAQLDKSGLPSDRFFAERPEGSVSTLKIQRTQQEDSAVYLCASSSLRVPHGYTFGSGTRLTVV.

V usage is TRBV5-6 and J usage is TRBJ2-2, with 10 bases aligning to TRBD2. Germline CDR1 reads SGHDT; CDR2 reads YYEEEE. V lost 2 bases to trimming and J lost 1 base; unmatched junction nucleotides: 2. The CDR3 contains 16 residues. CDR3 DNA: TGTGCCAGCAGCTTTGGACTAGCGGTGAACACCGGGGAGCTGTTTTTT. Amino acid sequence: CASSFGLAVNTGELFF.

In this sample, this clonotype turned up a few times. The V and J genes are TRBV10-3 and TRBJ2-3, with 7 positions matching TRBD1. The CDR3 totals 15 residues. After removal of 11 bases from V and 0 bases from J, the junction contained 11 bases not matched to a gene. Germline V lookup: CDR1 ENHRY, CDR2 SYGVKD. For the CDR3, the DNA is TGTGCCTCCTCAGACCCGACAGGGAGCACAGATACGCAGTATTTT. The encoded protein is CASSDPTGSTDTQYF.

This clonotype was counted ten times or more. V is TRBV7-8 and J is TRBJ1-2, with 10 bases identical to TRBD1. J was trimmed by 5 bases and V by 5 bases; bases with no gene match: 5. Germline CDR1 reads SGHVS; CDR2 reads FQNEAQ. The CDR3 is 14 residues long. The CDR3 DNA sequence: TGTGCCAGCAGCAGGACAGGGGGGGAGTATGGCTACACCTTC. This sequence encodes CASSRTGGEYGYTF.

The table lists this clonotype with a few counts. J is TRBJ2-1 and V is TRBV24-1; D is unresolved. Germline-derived CDR1 and CDR2 are KGHDR and SFDVKD. The CDR3 runs to 13 residues. The V gene lost 4 bases and the J gene lost 11 bases, with 14 bases spanning the gap. CDR3 loop: CATSEYLTPQQFF. The CDR3 nucleotides read TGTGCCACCAGTGAATACCTGACCCCACAGCAGTTCTTC.

The J gene is TRBJ2-2, the V gene TRBV12-3 or TRBV12-4; either TRBD1 or TRBD2 may supply D (5 bases each). CDR3 length: 15 amino acids. V lost 6 bases, J lost 5 bases, and 16 bases lay in between. This CDR3 reads CASSPEIWGTGELFF. The DNA for the CDR3 is TGTGCCAGCAGCCCTGAGATTTGGGGGACCGGGGAGCTGTTTTTT.

This clonotype has more than one count but fewer than ten. The gene calls are TRBV7-9 and TRBJ2-1; D not certain. V was cut by 5 bases and J by 8 bases, with 22 bases left in between. The CDR3 sequence is 16 residues long. Germline lookup yields CDR1 SEHNR and CDR2 FQNEAQ (reference sequence). CDR3 amino acids: CASSLESGGSRYEQFF. The CDR3 nucleotides read TGTGCCAGCAGCCTAGAATCAGGCGGCAGTAGGTATGAGCAGTTCTTC.

This clonotype showed up just once. This chain connects TRBV27 to TRBJ2-1, with TRBD2 matching 16 bases. Losses at the gene ends were 5 bases for V and 6 bases for J; bases not matched to a gene: 10. Germline CDR1 is MNHEY and CDR2 is SMNVEV (reference sequence). The CDR3 length is 18 residues. The CDR3, as DNA: TGTGCCAGCAGTCTGGGTGGGGGACTAGCGGGAGGGGGCAATGAGCAGTTCTTC. Amino acids: CASSLGGGLAGGGNEQFF.

This clonotype showed up just a few times. The chain links TRBV6-2 or TRBV6-3 to TRBJ1-5; a possible D gene is TRBD1 (5 bases). This CDR3 has 14 amino acids. Germline V CDR1 and CDR2: MNHEY, SVGEGT. V lost 8 bases and J 3 bases, leaving 14 bases between the germline ends. The CDR3 coding sequence is TGTGCCAGCCGTCCGGGACCGTACAATCAGCCCCAGCATTTT. Translating it yields CASRPGPYNQPQHF.

The chain joins TRBV7-9 to TRBJ2-1; TRBD1 matches at 10 bases. Germline trimming cut 3 bases from V and 7 bases from J; bases unmatched to any gene: 3. The CDR3 has 14 amino acids. Germline V lookup: CDR1 SEHNR, CDR2 FQNEAQ (reference sequence). The CDR3 loop is CASSLWTGGNEQFF. Here the CDR3 DNA reads TGTGCCAGCAGCTTGTGGACAGGGGGGAATGAGCAGTTCTTC.

The V and J genes are TRBV12-3 or TRBV12-4 and TRBJ2-3; D might be TRBD1 or TRBD2, each matching 7 bases. This CDR3 region has 16 residues. V shed 5 bases and J shed 3 bases, with 18 bases lying between them. This CDR3 reads CASSTQTGRGTDTQYF. For the CDR3, the DNA is TGTGCCAGCAGTACCCAGACAGGGAGGGGGACAGATACGCAGTATTTT.

This clonotype was seen only a few times. V and J are TRBV4-1 and TRBJ2-3; D unresolved. Trimming pared 0 bases from V and 3 bases from J, leaving 1 base between. The V gene's germline CDR1 is MGHRA and CDR2 YSYEKL. The CDR3 extends over 12 amino acids. The CDR3 spells CASSQDTDTQYF. The CDR3 bases are TGCGCCAGCAGCCAAGATACAGATACGCAGTATTTT.

The chain links TRBV19 to TRBJ1-2; unclear D gene. From germline, CDR1 is LNHDA and CDR2 SQIVND (reference sequence). Trimming took off 6 bases at V and 5 bases at J, with 16 bases between the two ends. CDR3 size: 14 residues. CDR3 coding DNA: TGTGCCAGTAGCTCTCTTATGAGAGGGTATGGCTACACCTTC. This gives the protein CASSSLMRGYGYTF.

This chain links TRBV6-2 or TRBV6-3 with TRBJ2-1, with 7 bases aligning to TRBD2. The J segment lost 8 bases and the V segment lost 2 bases, leaving 6 bases of the junction unmatched. The CDR3 has 14 residues. The V gene's germline CDR1 is MNHEY and CDR2 SVGEGT. The chain's CDR3 is CASSYQLAGHEQFF. The CDR3 coding sequence is TGTGCCAGCAGTTACCAGTTAGCGGGCCATGAGCAGTTCTTC.

This clonotype has only a few counts. CDR3 in DNA: TGTGCCAGCAGCTTAGCGGCCTACTCTGGGGCCAACGTCCTGACTTTC. This gives the protein CASSLAAYSGANVLTF. The chain recombines TRBV7-2 with TRBJ2-6; D not resolved. The ends were cut back, 0 bases at V and 0 bases at J, with 6 bases in the middle. The CDR3 consists of 16 residues. The germline V gene has CDR1 SGHTA and CDR2 FQGNSA.